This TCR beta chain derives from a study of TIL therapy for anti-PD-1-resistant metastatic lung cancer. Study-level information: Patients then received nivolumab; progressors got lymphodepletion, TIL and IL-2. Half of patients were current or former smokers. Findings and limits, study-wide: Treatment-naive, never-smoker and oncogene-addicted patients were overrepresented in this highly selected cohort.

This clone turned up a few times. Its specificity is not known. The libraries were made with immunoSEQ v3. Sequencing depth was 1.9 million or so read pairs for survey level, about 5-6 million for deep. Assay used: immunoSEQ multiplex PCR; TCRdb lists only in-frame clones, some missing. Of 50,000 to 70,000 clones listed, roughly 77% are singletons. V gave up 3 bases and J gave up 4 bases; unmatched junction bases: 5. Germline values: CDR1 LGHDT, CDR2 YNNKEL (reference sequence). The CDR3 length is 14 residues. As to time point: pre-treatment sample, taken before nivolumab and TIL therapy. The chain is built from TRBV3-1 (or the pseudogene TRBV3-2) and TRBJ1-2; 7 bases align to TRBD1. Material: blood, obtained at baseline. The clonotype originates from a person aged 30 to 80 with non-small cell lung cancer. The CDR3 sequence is CASSQAGTAYGYTF. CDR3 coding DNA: TGTGCCAGCAGCCAGGCCGGGACAGCCTATGGCTACACCTTC.